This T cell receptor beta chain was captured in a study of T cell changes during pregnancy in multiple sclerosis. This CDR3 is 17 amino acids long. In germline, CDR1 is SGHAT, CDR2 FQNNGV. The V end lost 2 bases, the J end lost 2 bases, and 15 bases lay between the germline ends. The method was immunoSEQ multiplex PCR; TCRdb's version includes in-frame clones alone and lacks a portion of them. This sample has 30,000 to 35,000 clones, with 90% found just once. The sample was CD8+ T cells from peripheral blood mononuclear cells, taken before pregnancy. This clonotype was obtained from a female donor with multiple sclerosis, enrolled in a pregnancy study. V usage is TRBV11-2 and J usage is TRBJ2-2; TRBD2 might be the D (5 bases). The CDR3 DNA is TGTGCCAGCAGCTTACTTCCGAACGGGAAAAACACCGGGGAGCTGTTTTTT. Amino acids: CASSLLPNGKNTGELFF.